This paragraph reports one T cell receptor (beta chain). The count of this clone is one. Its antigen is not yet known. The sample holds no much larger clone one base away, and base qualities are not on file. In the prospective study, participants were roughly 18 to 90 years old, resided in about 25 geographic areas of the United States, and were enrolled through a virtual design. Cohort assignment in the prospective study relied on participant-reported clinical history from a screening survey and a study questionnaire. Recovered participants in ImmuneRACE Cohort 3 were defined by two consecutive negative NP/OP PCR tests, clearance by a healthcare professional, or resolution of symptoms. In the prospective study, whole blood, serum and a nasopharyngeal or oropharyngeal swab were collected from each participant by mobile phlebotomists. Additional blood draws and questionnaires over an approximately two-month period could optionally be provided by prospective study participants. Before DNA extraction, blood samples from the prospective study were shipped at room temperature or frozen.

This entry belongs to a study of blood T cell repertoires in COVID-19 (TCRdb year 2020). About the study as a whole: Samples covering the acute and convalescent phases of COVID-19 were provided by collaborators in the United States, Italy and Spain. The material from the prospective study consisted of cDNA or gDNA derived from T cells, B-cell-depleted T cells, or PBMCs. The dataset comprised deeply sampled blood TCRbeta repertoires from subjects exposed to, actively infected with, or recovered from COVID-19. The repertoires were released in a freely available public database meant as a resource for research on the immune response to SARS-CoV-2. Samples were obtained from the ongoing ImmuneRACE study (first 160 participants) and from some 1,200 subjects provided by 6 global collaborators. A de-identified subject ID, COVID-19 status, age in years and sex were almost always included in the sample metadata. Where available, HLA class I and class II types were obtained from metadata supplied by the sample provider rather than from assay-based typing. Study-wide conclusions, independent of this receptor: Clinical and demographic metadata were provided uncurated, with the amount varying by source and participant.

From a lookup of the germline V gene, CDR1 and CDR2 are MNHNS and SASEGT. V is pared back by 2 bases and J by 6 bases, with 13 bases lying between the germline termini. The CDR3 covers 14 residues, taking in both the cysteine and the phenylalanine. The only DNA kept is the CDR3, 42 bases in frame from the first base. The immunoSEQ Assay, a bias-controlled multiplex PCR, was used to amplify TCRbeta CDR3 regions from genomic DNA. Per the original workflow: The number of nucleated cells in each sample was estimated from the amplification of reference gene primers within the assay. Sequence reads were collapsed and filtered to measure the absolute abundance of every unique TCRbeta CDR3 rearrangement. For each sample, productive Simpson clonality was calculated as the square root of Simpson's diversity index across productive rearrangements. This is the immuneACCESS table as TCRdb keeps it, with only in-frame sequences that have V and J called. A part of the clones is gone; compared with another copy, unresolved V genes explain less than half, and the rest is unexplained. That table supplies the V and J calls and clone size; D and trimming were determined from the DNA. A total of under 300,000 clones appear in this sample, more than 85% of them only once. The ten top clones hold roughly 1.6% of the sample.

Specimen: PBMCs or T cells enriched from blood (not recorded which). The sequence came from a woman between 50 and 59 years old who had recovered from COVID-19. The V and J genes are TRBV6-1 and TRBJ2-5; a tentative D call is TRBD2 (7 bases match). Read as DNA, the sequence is TGTGCCAGCAGTGAATTTGGGGGGGCCCAGACCCAGTACTTC. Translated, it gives CASSEFGGAQTQYF.